This T cell receptor beta chain was profiled in a study of shared clonotypes between healthy human individuals. Profiling relied on immunoSEQ multiplex PCR, and the TCRdb table lists in-frame clones only, not all of them. Of about 2,100,000 clones in the sample, just over 90% were seen once. Naive CD8 cells, CD45RO-negative and positively selected for CCR7, excluded terminally differentiated effector memory CD45RA+ cells. CDR1 is SEHNR and CDR2 is FQNEAQ in the germline V gene (reference sequence). Trimming removed 2 bases at V and 0 bases at J, with 6 bases between. The CDR3 loop spans 14 amino acids. Details on this clone: Other DNA sequences in this specimen translate into the identical CDR3.

The receptor was derived from a man younger than 35 in good health. Some clones in this sample may be carry-over from other donors' samples. The sequencing sample was made of naive CD8+ T cells from PBMCs. This chain connects TRBV7-9 to TRBJ2-3; D perhaps matches TRBD2 (6 bases). The CDR3 nucleotides are TGTGCCAGCAGCTTAAGCGGGAGCACAGATACGCAGTATTTT. Translating it yields CASSLSGSTDTQYF.